These T cell receptor beta chains were read from a single sample in a study of shared clonotypes between healthy human individuals. Assay used: immunoSEQ multiplex PCR; TCRdb lists only in-frame clones, some missing. Counted here are roughly 2 million clones, 95% occurring once; the ten biggest clones make up 0.1% to 0.15%. Sample: naive CD4+ T cells sorted from blood. These receptors were obtained from a man in his late teens or twenties in good health. Each CDR3 is given with its conserved first and last residue. The order of the fields is D gene, J gene, V gene, clone size, CDR3 protein, CDR3 DNA. The D gene is left open where the match is weak. Rows may omit the clone size; those that give it use once, few, many or a size class.

TRBD1,TRBJ1-2,TRBV7-8,NA,CASSQRDRGRYGYTF,TGTGCCAGCAGCCAACGGGACAGGGGACGGTATGGCTACACCTTC
NA,TRBJ2-7,TRBV5-6,NA,CASSREVHEQYF,TGTGCCAGCAGCAGGGAGGTCCACGAGCAGTACTTC
NA,TRBJ2-7,TRBV6-1,NA,CAKKVARGGYEQYF,TGTGCCAAAAAGGTAGCCAGGGGAGGTTACGAGCAGTACTTC
NA,TRBJ1-1,TRBV7-2,NA,CASSFAQNTEAFF,TGTGCCAGCAGCTTTGCCCAGAACACTGAAGCTTTCTTT
NA,TRBJ2-1,TRBV7-2,once,CANSLASGSFNEQFF,TGTGCCAACAGCTTAGCGAGCGGCAGCTTCAATGAGCAGTTCTTC
NA,TRBJ2-2,TRBV11-2,NA,CASSSLGGTGELFF,TGTGCCAGCAGCTCTCTAGGGGGGACCGGGGAGCTGTTTTTT
TRBD1,TRBJ2-2,TRBV7-9,NA,CASSFTGGSTGELFF,TGTGCCAGCAGCTTCACAGGGGGCAGCACCGGGGAGCTGTTTTTT
NA,TRBJ2-7,TRBV7-6,NA,CASSFATLSYEQYF,TGTGCCAGCAGCTTTGCCACACTTTCCTACGAGCAGTACTTC
TRBD1,TRBJ2-3,TRBV18,NA,CASSQTTGVGTDTQYF,TGTGCCAGCTCACAAACGACAGGGGTGGGCACAGATACGCAGTATTTT
TRBD2,TRBJ2-3,TRBV7-3,NA,CASTTGLPPDTQYF,TGTGCCAGCACCACGGGACTACCCCCCGATACGCAGTATTTT
TRBD2,TRBJ2-7,TRBV9,NA,CASSVGTSGVGQYF,TGTGCCAGCAGCGTTGGGACTAGTGGCGTGGGGCAGTACTTC
NA,TRBJ2-1,TRBV6-4,NA,CASSVYRDSNEQFF,TGTGCCAGCAGTGTGTACAGGGACTCCAATGAGCAGTTCTTC
NA,TRBJ2-7,TRBV7-7,NA,CASLTEARVCEQYF,TGTGCTAGCTTGACAGAGGCTCGGGTCTGCGAGCAGTACTTC
TRBD2,TRBJ2-5,TRBV5-4,NA,CASSRTSGETQYF,TGTGCCAGCAGCCGGACTAGCGGGGAGACCCAGTACTTC
NA,TRBJ1-5,TRBV18,few,CASSGEDNQPQHF,TGTGCCAGCTCAGGAGAAGACAATCAGCCCCAGCATTTT
NA,TRBJ1-5,TRBV18,NA,CASSPPNGGNNQPQHF,TGTGCCAGCTCACCACCGAACGGGGGTAACAATCAGCCCCAGCATTTT
NA,TRBJ2-2,TRBV6-5,NA,CASSYSLGGAGELFF,TGTGCCAGCAGTTACTCCCTAGGAGGCGCCGGGGAGCTGTTTTTT
NA,TRBJ1-4,TRBV5-1,NA,CASSLGPNEKLFF,TGCGCCAGCAGCTTGGGCCCAAATGAAAAACTGTTTTTT
TRBD2,TRBJ2-2,TRBV10-3,NA,CAISDLAGDTGELFF,TGTGCCATCAGTGACCTAGCGGGAGACACCGGGGAGCTGTTTTTT
NA,TRBJ2-3,TRBV30,NA,CAWSVGGDSDTQYF,TGTGCCTGGAGTGTTGGCGGGGATTCAGATACGCAGTATTTT
TRBD1,TRBJ2-7,TRBV29-1,NA,CSVDPGQNSEQYF,TGCAGCGTTGACCCGGGACAGAACTCCGAGCAGTACTTC
NA,TRBJ1-5,TRBV7-3,once,CASSADVEGQPQHF,TGTGCCAGCAGCGCCGACGTGGAGGGTCAGCCCCAGCATTTT
NA,TRBJ1-6,TRBV2,NA,CASSAPPSHRAINSPLHF,TGTGCCAGCAGTGCCCCCCCTTCCCACAGAGCCATTAATTCACCCCTCCACTTT
NA,TRBJ1-1,TRBV27,NA,CASSRGGRPEAFF,TGTGCCAGCAGCCGGGGGGGGCGACCTGAAGCTTTCTTT
NA,TRBJ2-7,TRBV12-5,NA,CASGSGTTESYEQYF,TGTGCTAGTGGCTCCGGGACAACGGAGTCCTACGAGCAGTACTTC
TRBD2,TRBJ2-7,TRBV27,NA,CASRLAGAGEQYF,TGTGCCAGCAGGCTAGCGGGGGCGGGAGAGCAGTACTTC
NA,TRBJ1-6,TRBV5-8,NA,CASSIGGSSYNSPLHF,TGTGCCAGCAGCATAGGGGGGAGCTCCTATAATTCACCCCTCCACTTT
NA,TRBJ1-6,TRBV5-6,NA,CASSLLGRGGNSPLHF,TGTGCCAGCAGCTTGTTAGGAAGGGGTGGAAATTCACCCCTCCACTTT
NA,TRBJ2-4,TRBV30,NA,CACLRGTKNIQYF,TGTGCCTGTCTCAGGGGAACCAAAAACATTCAGTACTTC
NA,TRBJ1-6,TRBV6-8,NA,CASSYGRTDNSPLHF,TGTGCCAGCAGTTACGGAAGGACAGATAATTCACCCCTCCACTTT
NA,TRBJ1-2,TRBV6-7,NA,CATRGQIFPYTF,TGTGCCACGAGAGGGCAGATCTTTCCCTACACCTTC
NA,TRBJ1-4,TRBV29-1,NA,CSVGRGVNEKLFF,TGCAGCGTTGGTAGGGGAGTTAATGAAAAACTGTTTTTT
NA,TRBJ1-2,TRBV6-5,many,CASSLRGHYGYTF,TGTGCCAGCAGTCTCCGGGGTCACTATGGCTACACCTTC
NA,TRBJ2-7,TRBV23-1,few,CASSQSSKPDTYEQYF,TGCGCCAGCAGTCAATCCTCAAAGCCAGACACCTACGAGCAGTACTTC
NA,TRBJ1-3,TRBV28,NA,CASTSRGSGNTIYF,TGTGCCAGCACCTCTCGGGGATCTGGAAACACCATATATTTT
NA,TRBJ2-1,TRBV2,NA,CASIRTEVSYNEQFF,TGTGCCAGCATTCGGACAGAAGTCTCCTACAATGAGCAGTTCTTC
NA,TRBJ2-3,TRBV30,NA,CAWSPQLTSSDTQYF,TGTGCCTGGAGTCCACAACTAACTAGTTCAGATACGCAGTATTTT
NA,TRBJ1-1,TRBV4-3,once,CASSQVGETEAFF,TGCGCCAGCAGCCAAGTGGGGGAGACTGAAGCTTTCTTT
TRBD2,TRBJ2-1,TRBV7-9,NA,CASSRLADYNEQFF,TGTGCCAGCAGCCGACTAGCGGATTACAATGAGCAGTTCTTC
NA,TRBJ1-5,TRBV11-2,NA,CASSLAAGNQPQHF,TGTGCCAGCAGCTTGGCCGCTGGCAATCAGCCCCAGCATTTT